One T cell receptor (beta chain) is described in this entry. Its antigen remains unidentified. The assay was immunoSEQ multiplex PCR, and TCRdb's table has in-frame clones only and misses some. The table shows some 97,000 clones, with roughly 89% occurring only once. The data were obtained in a study of T cell responses to AZD1222 COVID-19 vaccine. The CDR3 is made up of 18 amino acids. V trimming: 4 bases; J trimming: 0 bases; junction bases outside the gene matches: 9. CDR1 and CDR2 (germline): SGHRS, YFSETQ. Points from the study as a whole: Every sample of the repertoires postdated the peak T cell response. Of the AZD1222 recipients, only 5 or 6 were seropositive at baseline. Reportedly, nearly half of unique spike TCRs recognized epitopes outside B.1.351/B.1.1.7 mutations.

The sequenced sample was peripheral blood, obtained on day 0 of AZD1222 vaccination. The receptor was isolated from an adult in good health. This chain links TRBV5-1 with TRBJ2-6, with 8 bases lining up with TRBD1. The CDR3 region is CASSPDRDLTSGANVLTF. The DNA for the CDR3 is TGCGCCAGCAGCCCGGACAGGGACTTGACCTCTGGGGCCAACGTCCTGACTTTC.